This T cell receptor beta chain was captured in a study of T-cell memory formation after mild COVID-19. The CDR3 has 17 amino acids. J was trimmed by 3 bases and V by 4 bases; bases with no gene match: 5. Germline V gene sequence: CDR1 SGHAT, CDR2 FQDESV (reference sequence). Concerning this clonotype: Its antigen is as yet unknown.

Study results and caveats: The authors did not confirm SARS-CoV-2 specificity of second-wave clones peaking day 37. Clones contracting day 15 to 85 were balanced CD4/CD8; later expanders leaned CD4+. CM and EM subsets held most contracting CD4+ clones; EMRA held CD8+ ones. Cross-reactive memory seemingly joined, as some responding clones were found in pre-infection memory.

MiXCR was run by TCRdb on the 5' RACE reads, yielding one entry per CDR3 protein. The sample includes approximately 480,000 distinct CDR3 sequences, 15% to 20% seen only once; the top ten take roughly an eighth. Sequences were obtained from PBMCs or a T cell subset sorted from them (not recorded which). This sequence joins TRBV11-1 and TRBJ2-3, with 15 bases lining up with TRBD2. This clonotype originated in an adult woman who had mild COVID-19 (a few samples of this study predate the infection). Cell type and time point are not known. CDR3 residues: CASSYGLAGGPTDTQYF. The CDR3 coding sequence is TGTGCCAGCAGCTACGGACTAGCGGGAGGGCCAACAGATACGCAGTATTTT.